Below, 23 T cell receptor beta chains from the same sample are listed, as sequenced in a study of Graves' ophthalmopathy and Graves' hyperthyroidism. RNA served as the template for amplifying TCR beta CDR3 regions. HTBI-primed first-round RT-PCR preceded second-round multiplex PCR. MiXCR, applied by TCRdb to the multiplex PCR reads, yields one record per CDR3 protein. Of around 400,000 distinct CDR3 sequences in the sample, more than 20% were seen once. Sequencing was done on a sample of peripheral blood. These receptors were taken from a woman aged 18-29 years with stable Graves' hyperthyroidism.

This clonotype was detected only once. The chain combines TRBV6-2 or TRBV6-3 with TRBJ2-7; the D call may be TRBD1 or TRBD2 (6 bases each). CDR3 length equals 13 residues. Germline CDR1 MNHEY, CDR2 SVGEGT. Trimming cost V 8 bases and J 3 bases, with 14 bases left between them. This CDR3 is CASGEDSCYEQYF. The CDR3 DNA sequence: TGTGCCAGCGGGGAGGACAGTTGCTACGAGCAGTACTTC.

This clonotype was seen repeatedly, ten times or more. This chain links TRBV12-3 or TRBV12-4 with TRBJ1-2; possibly TRBD1 for D (5 bases). This CDR3 has 14 amino acids. V lost 5 bases, J lost 6 bases, and 16 bases lay in between. Written as DNA, the CDR3 is TGTGCCAGCAGTCCCCCGGGGGAGGTCAATGGCTACACCTTC. This translates into CASSPPGEVNGYTF.

This clonotype appeared a few times. The chain recombines TRBV27 with TRBJ2-6; D is ambiguous. The CDR3 is 16 amino acids. Germline lookup yields CDR1 MNHEY and CDR2 SMNVEV (reference sequence). V was pared by 5 bases and J by 0 bases, with 11 bases between. The CDR3 here is CASSTADPSGANVLTF. DNA for the CDR3: TGTGCCAGCAGTACCGCAGATCCCTCTGGGGCCAACGTCCTGACTTTC.

This clonotype was counted at least ten times. The chain has TRBV10-2 and TRBJ2-5, with 10 bases fitting TRBD2. The CDR3 contains 19 residues. Germline V gene data show CDR1 as WSHSY and CDR2 as SAAADI. With V trimmed by 1 base and J by 4 bases, 15 bases remained unmatched. CDR3 protein: CASSEWGVAQREGLETQYF. In DNA, the CDR3 is TGCGCCAGCAGTGAGTGGGGAGTAGCGCAGCGGGAGGGCCTAGAGACCCAGTACTTC.

This clonotype was counted only a few times. The chain joins TRBV2 to TRBJ2-5; D tentatively fits TRBD1 or TRBD2 (5 bases each). V dropped 5 bases and J dropped 9 bases, with 22 bases sitting between them. Germline values: CDR1 SNHLY, CDR2 FYNNEI. The CDR3 consists of 15 residues. In nucleotides, the CDR3 is TGTGCCAGCAGTTCGGACGCGTCAGGGACGAGGGCCCAGTACTTC. Translated, it gives CASSSDASGTRAQYF.

This clonotype came up many times. The rearrangement joins TRBV5-1 to TRBJ2-7; TRBD1 matches 8 bases. This CDR3 has 14 amino acids. V shed 2 bases and J 4 bases; nucleotides not matched to a gene: 5. Germline values: CDR1 SGHRS, CDR2 YFSETQ. This CDR3 is CASSFTQGAYEQYF. CDR3 nucleotide sequence: TGCGCCAGCAGCTTTACCCAGGGGGCGTACGAGCAGTACTTC.

In this sample, this clonotype turned up many times. The chain combines TRBV12-3 or TRBV12-4 with TRBJ1-1, with 8 bases lining up with TRBD1. This CDR3 has 16 residues. The V segment lost 6 bases and the J segment 1 base; nucleotides outside the gene matches: 10. CDR3 region: CASSLRTGQRNTEAFF. The CDR3 coding sequence is TGTGCCAGCAGCCTGAGGACAGGGCAACGGAACACTGAAGCTTTCTTT.

A word on this clonotype: The missing conserved phenylalanine or tryptophan at the end of this CDR3 makes a read error likely. The DNA is left out, because the CDR3 cannot be placed on it with certainty; the CDR3 is given as TCRdb lists it. The J gene is TRBJ2-4, the V gene TRBV5-1; the table's D call of TRBD1 was not tested on the DNA. The CDR3 totals 19 residues, both ends included. CDR1 and CDR2 from the germline V gene are SGHRS and YFSETQ. The CDR3 reads CASSPGQGSSGANVLTFGA.

The table lists this clonotype with many counts. This rearrangement joins TRBV15 to TRBJ1-5; TRBD1 might be the D (5 bases). There are 15 residues in the CDR3. CDR1 is LNHNV, CDR2 YYDKDF, per germline (reference sequence). V was cut by 0 bases and J by 5 bases, with 11 bases left in between. The CDR3 sequence: CATSRDAQGYQPQHF. CDR3 bases: TGTGCCACCAGCAGAGATGCGCAGGGTTATCAGCCCCAGCATTTT.

J is TRBJ1-2 and V is TRBV24-1, with D unclear. V lost 3 bases, J lost 2 bases, and 6 bases lay in between. CDR3 size: 13 residues. In germline, CDR1 is KGHDR, CDR2 SFDVKD. The CDR3 DNA reads as TGTGCCACCAGTGATAGAAGAAACTATGGCTACACCTTC. It yields the protein CATSDRRNYGYTF.

This clonotype came up many times. The rearrangement uses TRBV20-1 and TRBJ2-5; no clear D. The V end lost 3 bases, the J end lost 5 bases, and 13 bases lay between the germline ends. Looked up from germline, CDR1 is DFQATT and CDR2 is SNEGSKA (reference sequence). The length of the CDR3 is 13 residues. CDR3: CSASLFYAETQYF. CDR3 sequence (DNA): TGCAGTGCTAGCCTATTTTACGCGGAGACCCAGTACTTC.

This clonotype has a count of ten or more. The rearrangement links TRBV5-5 to TRBJ2-7; D may be TRBD1 (6 bases). The V end was cut by 4 bases, the J end by 0 bases, with 17 bases between. The CDR3 has 16 amino acids. Germline values: CDR1 SGHKS, CDR2 YYEKEE (reference sequence). The CDR3 nucleotides are TGTGCCAGCAGCCCACTTAGACAGGCCGCCTCCTACGAGCAGTACTTC. Its protein is CASSPLRQAASYEQYF.

In its sample, this clonotype was seen many times. The chain couples TRBV6-2 or TRBV6-3 to TRBJ2-7; a weak D match, TRBD2 (5 bases). The V and J ends lost 6 bases and 9 bases respectively, with 12 bases between them. There are 11 residues in the CDR3. Germline V CDR1 and CDR2: MNHEY, SVGEGT. The CDR3 DNA is TGTGCCAGCAGAGAGCGGAGTCTGCAGTACTTC. Its protein is CASRERSLQYF.

The gene calls are TRBV9 and TRBJ1-1; D uncertain. This CDR3 contains 15 residues. Between the trimmed V and J ends, which lost 3 bases and 6 bases, there was a span of 18 bases. Looked up from germline, CDR1 is SGDLS and CDR2 is YYNGEE. The CDR3 here is CASSGSGLLGAEAFF. The CDR3 coding sequence is TGTGCCAGCAGCGGCTCGGGCCTACTAGGAGCTGAAGCTTTCTTT.

This clonotype turned up a few times. This chain joins TRBV4-1 and TRBJ2-2; TRBD1 agrees at 8 bases. CDR3 length equals 15 residues. Trimming removed 4 bases from V and 4 bases from J; junction bases left unmatched: 5. Germline V gene data show CDR1 as MGHRA and CDR2 as YSYEKL. In DNA form, the CDR3 reads TGCGCCAGCAGCCCAGGGGGCAGCGGCACCGGGGAGCTGTTTTTT. This encodes CASSPGGSGTGELFF.

The CDR3 loop is CASSPSRVRVGYGYTF. In nucleotides, the CDR3 is TGTGCCAGCAGCCCGTCTCGGGTGAGGGTTGGCTATGGCTACACCTTC. This chain links TRBV7-8 with TRBJ1-2; no clear D. Trimming cost V 5 bases and J 4 bases, with 20 bases left between them. Germline V gene lookup returns CDR1 SGHVS and CDR2 FQNEAQ. The CDR3 runs 16 residues.

CDR3 nucleotides: TGTGCCAGCAGTTCCGGACAGGATACCTACGAGCAGTACTTC. It is translated as CASSSGQDTYEQYF. The V call is TRBV12-3 or TRBV12-4, the J call TRBJ2-7; TRBD1 aligns across 7 bases. Trimming removed 4 bases from V and 2 bases from J; junction bases left unmatched: 5. The CDR3 loop spans 14 amino acids.

This chain joins TRBV12-3 or TRBV12-4 and TRBJ1-2; D gene uncertain. V lost 0 bases to trimming and J lost 5 bases, with 13 bases between them. There are 15 residues in the CDR3. The CDR3 DNA is TGTGCCAGCAGTTTAGCGCTGGCCAGGTCATATGGCTACACCTTC. Translating it yields CASSLALARSYGYTF.

The chain employs TRBV6-2 or TRBV6-3 and TRBJ2-7, with TRBD2 matching over 13 bases. Trimming removed 0 bases from V and 0 bases from J; junction bases left unmatched: 5. Germline assignment: CDR1 MNHEY and CDR2 SVGEGT. This CDR3 has 18 amino acids. In DNA form, the CDR3 reads TGTGCCAGCAGTTACTCCACTAGCGGGAGGGCCAACTCCTACGAGCAGTACTTC. It translates to CASSYSTSGRANSYEQYF.

This clonotype was detected many times. V is TRBV5-1 and J is TRBJ2-7; possible D gene TRBD2, 5 bases. The CDR3 is made up of 16 amino acids. V lost 1 base, J lost 6 bases, and 20 bases lay in between. Germline V lookup: CDR1 SGHRS, CDR2 YFSETQ. The CDR3 nucleotides read TGCGCCAGCAGCTTGCCGAGCGGTTTTCGAAGTGGCGAGCAGTACTTC. Protein sequence: CASSLPSGFRSGEQYF.

This clonotype was detected many times. The J gene is TRBJ1-1, the V gene TRBV11-2; D uncertain. The germline CDR1 and CDR2 sequences are SGHAT and FQNNGV. This CDR3 spans 12 amino acids. V lost 1 base, J lost 5 bases, and 5 bases lay in between. CDR3 residues: CASSLVRTEAFF. In nucleotides, the CDR3 is TGTGCCAGCAGCTTAGTGCGGACTGAAGCTTTCTTT.

In this sample, this clonotype turned up many times. V usage is TRBV6-1 and J usage is TRBJ1-2; no firm D call. The germline gives CDR1 MNHNS, CDR2 SASEGT. V shed 10 bases and J shed 5 bases, with 14 bases lying between them. This CDR3 has 12 residues. The CDR3 nucleotides read TGTGCCACCCCGGGAGAAAGGTATGGCTACACCTTC. Translated: CATPGERYGYTF.

This clonotype was seen many times. The chain combines TRBV2 with TRBJ2-3, with 8 bases fitting TRBD2. CDR3 length: 14 residues. V gave up 7 bases and J gave up 3 bases; unmatched junction bases: 6. The germline V gene encodes CDR1 SNHLY and CDR2 FYNNEI. The CDR3 region is CASKRLANTDTQYF. The CDR3 nucleotides are TGTGCCAGCAAGAGACTAGCGAATACAGATACGCAGTATTTT.